These 30 T cell receptor beta chains were all obtained from the same sample, sequenced in a study of control samples from healthy donors and cancer patients. The protocol was immunoSEQ multiplex PCR, while the TCRdb copy is restricted to in-frame clones and leaves out a portion. The sample shows almost 95,000 clones, 75% to 95% of them seen only once. What was sequenced was blood. These receptors were obtained from a woman aged 18 to 35 in good health.

The chain links TRBV18 to TRBJ2-5; 9 bases are shared with TRBD2. The germline CDR1 and CDR2 sequences are KGHSH and LQKENI. CDR3 length: 17 residues. Trimming at V came to 1 base and at J to 1 base, leaving 7 bases not matched to a gene. The CDR3 is CASSPRRAAGGQETQYF. CDR3 DNA sequence: TGTGCCAGCTCACCACGGCGCGCAGCGGGGGGCCAAGAGACCCAGTACTTC.

V is TRBV18 and J is TRBJ1-1; D not certain. CDR1 and CDR2 (germline): KGHSH, LQKENI. V was pared by 4 bases and J by 3 bases, with 33 bases between. This CDR3 has 21 amino acids. CDR3 sequence reads: CASSRSREQVTFLASDTEAFF. In DNA, the CDR3 is TGTGCCAGCTCACGATCCCGGGAGCAGGTAACCTTCCTCGCTTCGGACACTGAAGCTTTCTTT.

The chain uses TRBV2 and TRBJ2-1; 11 positions match TRBD2. CDR1 and CDR2 (germline): SNHLY, FYNNEI. This CDR3 has 14 amino acids. The J segment lost 6 bases and the V segment lost 6 bases, leaving 4 bases of the junction unmatched. The CDR3, as DNA: TGTGCCAGCAGGCTAGCGGGAGGAATCAATGAGCAGTTCTTC. This sequence encodes CASRLAGGINEQFF.

The rearrangement joins TRBV6-2 or TRBV6-3 to TRBJ1-4; D is perhaps TRBD1 (6 bases). The CDR3 length is 17 residues. Between the trimmed V and J ends, which lost 2 bases and 4 bases, there was a span of 17 bases. CDR1 and CDR2 (germline): MNHEY, SVGEGT. The DNA of the CDR3 is TGTGCCAGCAGTTACAGCCCCCAGGGGTCGGATAATGAAAAACTGTTTTTT. This codes for CASSYSPQGSDNEKLFF.

V and J are TRBV5-5 and TRBJ1-6; TRBD1 might be the D (5 bases). In germline, CDR1 is SGHKS, CDR2 YYEKEE (reference sequence). The V end was cut by 2 bases, the J end by 0 bases, with 15 bases between. The CDR3 loop spans 18 amino acids. The CDR3 spells CASSLTGTVSSYNSPLHF. For the CDR3, the DNA is TGTGCCAGCAGCTTAACCGGGACGGTCAGCTCCTATAATTCACCCCTCCACTTT.

The rearrangement joins TRBV7-6 to TRBJ2-1; no reliable D call. The V end was cut by 2 bases, the J end by 5 bases, with 7 bases between. The CDR3 is made up of 13 amino acids. The germline CDR1 and CDR2 sequences are SGHVS and FNYEAQ. The CDR3 protein is CASSLSGNNEQFF. CDR3 DNA sequence: TGTGCCAGCAGCTTAAGTGGAAACAATGAGCAGTTCTTC.

The gene calls are TRBV19 and TRBJ1-2; D is unclear. The V end was cut by 9 bases, the J end by 0 bases, with 11 bases between. Germline V lookup: CDR1 LNHDA, CDR2 SQIVND (reference sequence). This CDR3 has 13 residues. The CDR3 spells CASALRANYGYTF. Here the CDR3 DNA reads TGTGCCAGCGCCCTCCGGGCTAACTATGGCTACACCTTC.

The chain has TRBV6-5 and TRBJ1-2, with 9 positions matching TRBD1. Germline CDR1 and CDR2: MNHEY and SVGAGI. The CDR3 has 14 residues. V lost 10 bases, J lost 5 bases, and 11 bases stayed unmatched. The CDR3 loop reads CATVRDREKYGYTF. Written as DNA, the CDR3 is TGTGCCACGGTACGGGACAGGGAGAAATATGGCTACACCTTC.

The chain combines TRBV28 with TRBJ2-1; the match to TRBD2 covers 10 bases. CDR1 is MDHEN and CDR2 is SYDVKM in the germline V gene. V lost 6 bases, J lost 4 bases, and 6 bases stayed unmatched. The CDR3 loop spans 15 amino acids. The CDR3 sequence is CASRPIAGGYNEQFF. Written as DNA, the CDR3 is TGTGCCAGCAGACCTATAGCGGGGGGTTACAATGAGCAGTTCTTC. The full variable domain, in which reference TRBV28 and TRBJ2-1 provide the parts outside the CDR3, is DVKVTQSSRYLVKRTGEKVFLECVQDMDHENMFWYRQDPGLGLRLIYFSYDVKMKEKGDIPEGYSVSREKKERFSLILESASTNQTSMYLCASRPIAGGYNEQFFGPGTRLTVL.

The chain is built from TRBV4-2 and TRBJ2-3, with 7 nucleotides matching TRBD2. After removal of 0 bases from V and 1 base from J, the junction contained 4 bases not matched to a gene. This CDR3 comprises 16 residues. Germline V gene sequence: CDR1 LGHNA, CDR2 YNFKEQ. The CDR3 region has the DNA TGTGCCAGCAGCCAAGATTGGGGGGGAGGCACAGATACGCAGTATTTT. Its protein is CASSQDWGGGTDTQYF.

This clone has more than one count but fewer than ten. The chain couples TRBV28 to TRBJ1-5; no firm D call. Germline CDR1 and CDR2: MDHEN and SYDVKM. The V gene lost 7 bases and the J gene lost 0 bases, with 7 bases spanning the gap. The CDR3 extends over 13 amino acids. CDR3 bases: TGTGCCAGCAAGGAATATAGCAATCAGCCCCAGCATTTT. The encoded protein is CASKEYSNQPQHF.

The chain employs TRBV2 and TRBJ2-7, with 7 bases lining up with TRBD1. This CDR3 is built from 15 residues. Germline values: CDR1 SNHLY, CDR2 FYNNEI. V shed 1 base and J 0 bases; nucleotides not matched to a gene: 3. The CDR3 coding sequence is TGTGCCAGCAGTGAAGAGGGACAGAGCTCCTACGAGCAGTACTTC. Translating it yields CASSEEGQSSYEQYF.

The rearrangement uses TRBV15 and TRBJ1-1; no clear D gene. Germline-derived CDR1 and CDR2 are LNHNV and YYDKDF (reference sequence). The V gene lost 4 bases and the J gene lost 1 base, with 13 bases spanning the gap. The length of the CDR3 is 15 residues. For the CDR3, the DNA is TGTGCCACCAGCACCGACGTCCGCGGGAACACTGAAGCTTTCTTT. It specifies CATSTDVRGNTEAFF.

This chain uses TRBV27 with TRBJ2-2; 7 nucleotides agree with TRBD1. Trimming cost V 7 bases and J 1 base; bases outside gene matches: 3. CDR1 and CDR2 (germline): MNHEY, SMNVEV (reference sequence). The CDR3 is 14 amino acids. The CDR3: CASKGTVNTGELFF. CDR3 nucleotides: TGTGCCAGCAAGGGGACAGTGAACACCGGGGAGCTGTTTTTT.

This clone was seen a handful of times. The rearrangement joins TRBV6-5 to TRBJ1-4; D perhaps matches TRBD1 (6 bases). The CDR3 runs 15 residues. V was trimmed by 0 bases and J by 8 bases, leaving 13 bases between them. CDR1 and CDR2 (germline): MNHEY, SVGAGI. Here the CDR3 DNA reads TGTGCCAGCAGTTACTCTACAGGGATTGCAGAAAAACTGTTTTTT. Protein sequence: CASSYSTGIAEKLFF.

This sequence joins TRBV3-1 (or the pseudogene TRBV3-2) and TRBJ2-7; the D gene is possibly TRBD1 (6 bases). V was clipped by 0 bases and J by 7 bases, with 7 bases between them. Germline lookup yields CDR1 LGHDT and CDR2 YNNKEL (reference sequence). The CDR3 extends over 12 amino acids. CDR3 in DNA: TGTGCCAGCAGCCAAGATACAGGGGAGCAGTACTTC. As protein: CASSQDTGEQYF.

The V gene is TRBV5-4, the J gene TRBJ2-3; D uncertain. Germline values: CDR1 SGHNT, CDR2 YYREEE (reference sequence). This CDR3 contains 12 residues. V dropped 4 bases and J dropped 5 bases, with 8 bases sitting between them. The CDR3 region is CASSVNEDTQYF. The CDR3 nucleotides are TGTGCCAGCAGCGTAAATGAAGATACGCAGTATTTT.

The chain is built from TRBV2 and TRBJ2-3; TRBD2 aligns across 9 bases. The junction had 7 bases not matched to a gene; V was cut back by 5 bases and J by 4 bases. The CDR3 sequence is 15 residues long. Germline V CDR1 and CDR2: SNHLY, FYNNEI. The CDR3 region has the DNA TGTGCCAGCAGTTTTCTAGCGGGGTTTTCAGATACGCAGTATTTT. It yields the protein CASSFLAGFSDTQYF.

The rearrangement uses TRBV6-1 and TRBJ1-3, with 9 bases that match TRBD1. The CDR3 is 15 residues long. V shed 1 base, J shed 6 bases, and the junction held 4 bases outside the gene matches. Germline CDR1 reads MNHNS; CDR2 reads SASEGT. CDR3: CASSEVGTGINTIYF. For the CDR3, the DNA is TGTGCCAGCAGTGAAGTAGGGACAGGGATAAACACCATATATTTT.

The chain recombines TRBV13 with TRBJ2-7; the match to TRBD2 covers 8 bases. Germline V gene data show CDR1 as PRHDT and CDR2 as FYEKMQ (reference sequence). With 1 base clipped from V and 2 bases from J, the junction kept 4 bases outside the gene matches. The CDR3 has 15 residues. The CDR3 loop is CASSLEGGGPYEQYF. CDR3 in DNA: TGTGCCAGCAGCTTAGAGGGCGGGGGGCCCTACGAGCAGTACTTC. The complete variable domain, with remaining parts taken from reference TRBV13 and TRBJ2-7, reads AAGVIQSPRHLIKEKRETATLKCYPIPRHDTVYWYQQGPGQDPQFLISFYEKMQSDKGSIPDRFSAQQFSDYHSELNMSSLELGDSALYFCASSLEGGGPYEQYFGPGTRLTVT.

The count of this clone is one. The chain has TRBV5-1 and TRBJ1-5, with D perhaps TRBD1 (6 bases). This CDR3 is 15 amino acids long. Germline V lookup: CDR1 SGHRS, CDR2 YFSETQ. Trimming shortened V by 4 bases and J by 7 bases, and 18 bases separated the two germline ends. CDR3 in DNA: TGCGCCAGCAGCCCAGATGGGCCGGGGGCGCAGCCCCAGCATTTT. The encoded protein is CASSPDGPGAQPQHF.

This clone has just one count. V is TRBV6-2 or TRBV6-3 and J is TRBJ1-5; TRBD1 aligns across 7 bases. The CDR3 is 13 residues long. V gave up 4 bases and J gave up 7 bases; unmatched junction bases: 4. Germline CDR1 is MNHEY and CDR2 is SVGEGT. This chain's CDR3 is CASSWTGSQPQHF. CDR3 in DNA: TGTGCCAGCAGTTGGACAGGTAGCCAGCCCCAGCATTTT.

This sequence joins TRBV3-1 (or the pseudogene TRBV3-2) and TRBJ1-1; weak D call: TRBD1 (6 bases). The CDR3 totals 12 residues. CDR1 LGHDT and CDR2 YNNKEL come from the germline V gene (reference sequence). The V end lost 4 bases, the J end lost 8 bases, and 11 bases lay between the germline ends. The CDR3: CASSPYGQEAFF. The CDR3, as DNA: TGTGCCAGCAGCCCCTATGGACAGGAAGCTTTCTTT.

V is TRBV5-6 and J is TRBJ1-2; tentatively, D is TRBD1 (5 bases). The V end lost 0 bases, the J end lost 11 bases, and 8 bases lay between the germline ends. Germline lookup yields CDR1 SGHDT and CDR2 YYEEEE. This CDR3 region has 11 residues. For the CDR3, the DNA is TGTGCCAGCAGCTTGGGAGGGGAATACACCTTC. Its protein product is CASSLGGEYTF.

The chain uses TRBV11-2 and TRBJ1-5; 8 nucleotides agree with TRBD1. The CDR3 has 15 residues. V lost 3 bases to trimming and J lost 3 bases; unmatched junction nucleotides: 4. The germline V gene has CDR1 SGHAT and CDR2 FQNNGV. The CDR3 coding sequence is TGTGCCAGCAGCTTGCGGACAGGGAACAATCAGCCCCAGCATTTT. Translation gives CASSLRTGNNQPQHF.

J is TRBJ1-2 and V is TRBV6-5, with 7 bases fitting TRBD1. Germline V gives CDR1 MNHEY, CDR2 SVGAGI. The V gene end was trimmed by 6 bases and the J gene end by 3 bases; junction bases not matched to a gene: 4. This CDR3 comprises 13 residues. The CDR3 spells CASRLGQDYGYTF. CDR3 nucleotides: TGTGCCAGCAGACTCGGACAGGACTATGGCTACACCTTC.

The rearrangement uses TRBV27 and TRBJ1-6, with D possibly TRBD1 on 6 matching bases. Trimming pared 2 bases from V and 6 bases from J, leaving 23 bases between. This CDR3 has 19 residues. CDR1 is MNHEY, CDR2 SMNVEV, per germline (reference sequence). The CDR3 sequence: CASSLAFRTEGVGNSPLHF. The CDR3, as DNA: TGTGCCAGCAGTTTAGCGTTTCGGACAGAAGGAGTCGGTAATTCACCCCTCCACTTT.

V and J are TRBV28 and TRBJ1-2, with TRBD1 identical over 9 bases. Looked up from germline, CDR1 is MDHEN and CDR2 is SYDVKM. With 4 bases clipped from V and 2 bases from J, the junction kept 8 bases outside the gene matches. The CDR3 spans 16 residues. The CDR3 coding sequence is TGTGCCAGCAGTTCATACCCGGGACAGGGAAACTATGGCTACACCTTC. It translates to CASSSYPGQGNYGYTF.

The gene calls are TRBV11-2 and TRBJ1-3; tentatively, D is TRBD1 (6 bases). Germline lookup yields CDR1 SGHAT and CDR2 FQNNGV. There are 15 residues in the CDR3. V dropped 5 bases and J dropped 1 base, with 12 bases sitting between them. The CDR3 DNA follows: TGTGCCAGCAGCCCGGACAGTTGGTCTGGAAACACCATATATTTT. Amino acid sequence: CASSPDSWSGNTIYF.

This clone was observed a single time. It is unclear where the CDR3 begins or ends on the DNA, so no DNA is shown, and the CDR3 is as TCRdb lists it. This chain connects TRBV5-1 to TRBJ1-5. The length of the CDR3 is 11 amino acids, counting both ends. Germline V lookup: CDR1 SGHRS, CDR2 YFSETQ. CDR3 amino acids: CAGSEISPSIF.